Listed below are T cell receptor beta chains from one sample, sequenced in a study of lymphopenia after photon versus proton radiotherapy. Libraries were prepared by immunoSEQ multiplex PCR; TCRdb keeps only in-frame clonotypes and omits some of them. Of tens of thousands of clones in the sample, over 75% were seen once. This sample comprised peripheral blood, obtained from a patient treated with photon-based radiotherapy. All receptors come from a man aged 50 or older with gastric cancer. Each CDR3 is given with its conserved first and last residue. D genes are given only for firm matches.

>TRBD2|TRBV13|TRBJ2-1
CASRRGGRDNEQFF
TGTGCCAGCAGGCGGGGAGGGAGGGACAATGAGCAGTTCTTC
>-|TRBV6-5|TRBJ2-1
CASSRGRSPYNEQFF
TGTGCCAGCAGTAGGGGCCGGAGCCCCTACAATGAGCAGTTCTTC
>-|TRBV28|TRBJ2-1
CASSPRSGLYNEQFF
TGTGCCAGCAGTCCGAGGTCCGGGCTATACAATGAGCAGTTCTTC
>-|TRBV15|TRBJ1-5
CATSRDRPGAGNQPQHF
TGTGCCACCAGCAGAGATCGCCCGGGCGCTGGCAATCAGCCCCAGCATTTT
>-|TRBV18|TRBJ1-4
CASSPRGMNEKLFF
TGTGCCAGCTCACCACGGGGGATGAATGAAAAACTGTTTTTT
>TRBD2|TRBV6-6|TRBJ2-1
CASSYSTSGTYNEQFF
TGTGCCAGCAGTTACTCGACTAGCGGGACCTACAATGAGCAGTTCTTC
>TRBD1|TRBV7-9|TRBJ2-6
CAGGTGVEGANVLTF
TGTGCCGGGGGGACAGGGGTGGAAGGGGCCAACGTCCTGACTTTC
>-|TRBV6-1|TRBJ1-1
CASSDRMNTEAFF
TGTGCCAGCAGTGACAGAATGAACACTGAAGCTTTCTTT
>TRBD1|TRBV19|TRBJ2-5
CASSTTGDQGTQYF
TGTGCCAGTAGTACGACAGGGGACCAAGGGACCCAGTACTTC
>TRBD2|TRBV2|TRBJ2-1
CASSEGGGSDEQFF
TGTGCCAGCAGTGAGGGTGGCGGGAGCGATGAGCAGTTCTTC
>-|TRBV12-5|TRBJ1-1
CASGLGRNTEAFF
TGTGCTAGTGGTTTGGGCAGGAACACTGAAGCTTTCTTT
>TRBD1|TRBV27|TRBJ1-5
CASSLIMGQGNQPQHF
TGTGCCAGCAGTTTAATTATGGGACAGGGGAATCAGCCCCAGCATTTT
>TRBD1|TRBV12-5|TRBJ2-2
CASGSHRGRGTGELFF
TGTGCTAGTGGTTCCCACAGGGGTCGAGGCACCGGGGAGCTGTTTTTT